This passage covers 27 T cell receptor beta chains from one sample sequenced in a study of blood T cells in healthy people across ages. Alongside a J-beta primer mix, a sample-barcoded 5' primer served in a second PCR lasting roughly 6 to 12 cycles. One entry per CDR3 protein, called by TCRdb with MiXCR from the 5' RACE reads. This table holds roughly 900,000 distinct CDR3 sequences, around 46% found once. Sequencing was done on a sample of blood. These receptor sequences come from a man aged 30 to 45 in good health.

V usage is TRBV6-1 and J usage is TRBJ1-5, with 7 nucleotides matching TRBD1. V lost 5 bases to trimming and J lost 0 bases; unmatched junction nucleotides: 13. Germline V lookup: CDR1 MNHNS, CDR2 SASEGT. The CDR3 has 18 amino acids. CDR3 sequence reads: CASSLQPPQGVSNQPQHF. CDR3 sequence (DNA): TGTGCCAGCAGTCTTCAACCCCCTCAGGGGGTTAGCAATCAGCCCCAGCATTTT.

There are many counts of this clonotype. The chain carries TRBV27 and TRBJ2-7; D is perhaps TRBD1 or TRBD2 (5 bases each). The CDR3 runs to 14 residues. Trimming stripped 6 bases from V and 4 bases from J, with 16 bases between. In germline, CDR1 is MNHEY, CDR2 SMNVEV (reference sequence). The chain's CDR3 is CASSQLGVVYEQYF. CDR3 sequence (DNA): TGTGCCAGCAGCCAGTTGGGGGTGGTGTACGAGCAGTACTTC.

This clonotype was observed a handful of times. This rearrangement joins TRBV12-3 or TRBV12-4 to TRBJ1-4; TRBD1 is a possible D gene (6 bases). Trimming shortened V by 6 bases and J by 8 bases, and 13 bases separated the two germline ends. The CDR3 runs to 13 residues. DNA of the CDR3: TGTGCCAGCAGCTCAAGAGGGGGGGAAAAACTGTTTTTT. Protein: CASSSRGGEKLFF.

Note on this clonotype: A much larger clone is a single base away; this may be a read error. Here the CDR3 reads CASSRMTGGAGTDTQYF. The CDR3 bases are TGTGCCAGCAGCCGGATGACAGGGGGCGCCGGCACAGATACGCAGTATTTT. V is TRBV14 and J is TRBJ2-3; 10 nucleotides align to TRBD1. This CDR3 has 17 residues. The junction had 8 bases not matched to a gene; V was cut back by 4 bases and J by 1 base. Per the germline V gene, CDR1 is SGHDN and CDR2 is FVKESK.

The rearrangement uses TRBV20-1 and TRBJ2-7; no clear D gene. The CDR3 loop spans 13 amino acids. The V gene's germline CDR1 is DFQATT and CDR2 SNEGSKA (reference sequence). Deletions cut 6 bases from V and 0 bases from J, with 12 bases between. CDR3 sequence: CSATPRSSYEQYF. For the CDR3, the DNA is TGCAGTGCCACCCCTAGGAGCTCCTACGAGCAGTACTTC.

The chain has TRBV11-2 and TRBJ1-2; D remains unclear. Per the germline V gene, CDR1 is SGHAT and CDR2 is FQNNGV. CDR3 length: 14 residues. V lost 5 bases and J 8 bases, leaving 18 bases between the germline ends. The CDR3 reads CASSRGDPPEGYTF. The CDR3 DNA is TGTGCCAGCAGCCGCGGTGACCCTCCCGAAGGCTACACCTTC.

This clonotype was picked up a small number of times. The rearrangement links TRBV12-3 or TRBV12-4 to TRBJ2-3; D is undetermined. Trimming stripped 3 bases from V and 1 base from J, with 11 bases between. This CDR3 has 15 amino acids. For the CDR3, the DNA is TGTGCCAGCAGTTTTCCTTGGGCCGGCACAGATACGCAGTATTTT. It codes for CASSFPWAGTDTQYF.

The chain carries TRBV2 and TRBJ2-4; 9 bases are shared with TRBD1. The J call may be faulty, since TRBJ2-5 better matches the DNA end. This CDR3 has 15 amino acids. Per the germline V gene, CDR1 is SNHLY and CDR2 is FYNNEI. CDR3 amino acids: CASNTDRGRKETQYF. Here the CDR3 DNA reads TGTGCCAGCAACACGGACAGGGGTAGAAAAGAGACCCAGTACTTC.

The genes are TRBV5-1 and TRBJ2-5; D might be TRBD1 (6 bases). From germline, CDR1 is SGHRS and CDR2 YFSETQ. The V end was cut by 0 bases, the J end by 1 base, with 10 bases between. The CDR3 is 15 amino acids. This chain's CDR3 is CASSLVGDIQETQYF. The CDR3 bases are TGCGCCAGCAGCTTGGTCGGGGACATCCAAGAGACCCAGTACTTC.

The sample holds a few counts of this clonotype. The J gene is TRBJ2-3, the V gene TRBV15, with TRBD1 matching 8 bases. This CDR3 is built from 15 residues. Looked up from germline, CDR1 is LNHNV and CDR2 is YYDKDF (reference sequence). V dropped 7 bases and J dropped 4; count of bases not matched to a gene: 10. DNA of the CDR3: TGTGCCACCATTGGGACAGGAGGGAGCCCAGATACGCAGTATTTT. Residues: CATIGTGGSPDTQYF.

The V call is TRBV12-3 or TRBV12-4, the J call TRBJ2-1, with 7 nucleotides matching TRBD2. V shed 2 bases, J shed 7 bases, and the junction held 11 bases outside the gene matches. This CDR3 spans 16 amino acids. CDR3 nucleotides: TGTGCCAGCAGTTTAATCCACGGGCTAGCGGAAAATGAGCAGTTCTTC. As protein: CASSLIHGLAENEQFF.

The chain carries TRBV27 and TRBJ1-2; possible D gene TRBD1, 5 bases. Germline-derived CDR1 and CDR2 are MNHEY and SMNVEV (reference sequence). The ends were cut back, 3 bases at V and 8 bases at J, with 22 bases in the middle. The CDR3 extends over 16 amino acids. For the CDR3, the DNA is TGTGCCAGCAGTTTGGTGGGACGAACCAATTTAAAAGGCTACACCTTC. Translated, it gives CASSLVGRTNLKGYTF.

This clonotype was observed a single time. The chain recombines TRBV29-1 with TRBJ2-3; D is ambiguous. The germline V gene encodes CDR1 SQVTM and CDR2 ANQGSEA. The germline V and J ends were trimmed by 6 bases and 1 base, with 11 bases remaining between them. This CDR3 has 13 amino acids. CDR3 protein: CSVTALRTDTQYF. The CDR3 DNA reads as TGCAGCGTAACAGCACTACGCACAGATACGCAGTATTTT.

The V and J genes are TRBV5-1 and TRBJ2-7; 8 positions agree with TRBD1. The CDR3 is 15 amino acids. J was trimmed by 3 bases and V by 0 bases; bases with no gene match: 5. In germline, CDR1 is SGHRS, CDR2 YFSETQ. CDR3 bases: TGCGCCAGCAGCTTGGGACAGGGGATGGACTACGAGCAGTACTTC. Protein product: CASSLGQGMDYEQYF. Together with reference TRBV5-1 and TRBJ2-7, the CDR3 gives the full variable domain: KAGVTQTPRYLIKTRGQQVTLSCSPISGHRSVSWYQQTPGQGLQFLFEYFSETQRNKGNFPGRFSGRQFSNSRSEMNVSTLELGDSALYLCASSLGQGMDYEQYFGPGTRLTVT.

The V and J genes are TRBV6-6 and TRBJ2-2, with 7 bases lining up with TRBD2. The V gene end was trimmed by 5 bases and the J gene end by 4 bases; junction bases not matched to a gene: 10. The germline CDR1 and CDR2 sequences are MNHNY and SVGAGI (reference sequence). There are 16 residues in the CDR3. The CDR3 sequence: CASSQTAGVGTGELFF. CDR3 DNA: TGTGCCAGCAGTCAAACTGCGGGGGTTGGCACCGGGGAGCTGTTTTTT.

This clonotype was seen a handful of times. The rearrangement uses TRBV7-8 and TRBJ2-7; a possible D gene is TRBD2 (5 bases). The CDR3 length is 12 residues. Per the germline V gene, CDR1 is SGHVS and CDR2 is FQNEAQ. With 6 bases removed from V and 6 bases from J, the gap between germline ends came to 12 bases. The CDR3 spells CASSFGGGEQYF. The DNA of the CDR3 is TGTGCCAGCAGTTTTGGCGGAGGCGAGCAGTACTTC.

Notes on this clonotype: Since a much larger clone is just one base distant, this may be a read error. This chain uses TRBV28 with TRBJ1-6; unclear D gene. CDR3 length equals 12 residues. Germline CDR1 is MDHEN and CDR2 is SYDVKM. Between the trimmed V and J ends, which lost 5 bases and 5 bases, there was a span of 4 bases. The CDR3 region is CASSDNNSPLHF. DNA for the CDR3: TGTGCCAGCAGTGACAATAATTCACCCCTCCACTTT. Variable domain in full (rest from reference TRBV28 and TRBJ1-6): DVKVTQSSRYLVKRTGEKVFLECVQDMDHENMFWYRQDPGLGLRLIYFSYDVKMKEKGDIPEGYSVSREKKERFSLILESASTNQTSMYLCASSDNNSPLHFGNGTRLTVT.

This clonotype was picked up a small number of times. The chain links TRBV4-3 to TRBJ1-1, with TRBD1 identical over 9 bases. Germline assignment: CDR1 LGHNA and CDR2 YSLEER. With 1 base clipped from V and 4 bases from J, the junction kept 13 bases outside the gene matches. The CDR3 totals 18 residues. The DNA for the CDR3 is TGCGCCAGCAGCCAAGTACAGGGGGCGAGGACCGTCTCCACTGAAGCTTTCTTT. Translating it yields CASSQVQGARTVSTEAFF.

The V and J genes are TRBV4-2 and TRBJ1-2; TRBD1 agrees at 7 bases. This CDR3 is 15 amino acids long. Trimming removed 3 bases from V and 5 bases from J; junction bases left unmatched: 9. CDR1 and CDR2 from the germline V gene are LGHNA and YNFKEQ. CDR3 sequence reads: CASSQETGTIYGYTF. The CDR3 DNA sequence: TGTGCCAGCAGCCAGGAGACAGGGACGATATATGGCTACACCTTC.

The rearrangement joins TRBV20-1 to TRBJ2-5, with 7 bases identical to TRBD1. The CDR3 totals 14 residues. CDR1 DFQATT and CDR2 SNEGSKA come from the germline V gene (reference sequence). The V segment lost 5 bases and the J segment 5 bases; nucleotides outside the gene matches: 11. CDR3 in DNA: TGCAGTGCTGCTCCGGGACAGTTGCAGGAGACCCAGTACTTC. This codes for CSAAPGQLQETQYF.

The gene calls are TRBV29-1 and TRBJ1-6; TRBD1 matches at 7 bases. J lost 6 bases, V lost 7 bases, and 6 bases had no gene match. The CDR3 spans 13 residues. CDR1 SQVTM and CDR2 ANQGSEA come from the germline V gene. The DNA for the CDR3 is TGCAGCGCCCGGGGACAGATTAATTCACCCCTCCACTTT. Residues: CSARGQINSPLHF.

The V gene is TRBV28, the J gene TRBJ2-7, with D perhaps being TRBD1 or TRBD2 (5 bases each). Germline V gene lookup returns CDR1 MDHEN and CDR2 SYDVKM. V was trimmed by 7 bases and J by 0 bases, leaving 16 bases between them. The CDR3 consists of 15 residues. The CDR3: CASTPGAGYSYEQYF. Written as DNA, the CDR3 is TGTGCCAGCACTCCCGGGGCAGGGTACTCCTACGAGCAGTACTTC.

The chain couples TRBV4-1 to TRBJ2-3, with TRBD2 matching 9 bases. This CDR3 region has 15 residues. V shed 6 bases, J shed 2 bases, and the junction held 6 bases outside the gene matches. Germline CDR1 MGHRA, CDR2 YSYEKL. Here the CDR3 reads CASRPSGVNTDTQYF. Here the CDR3 DNA reads TGCGCCAGCAGGCCTAGCGGGGTGAACACAGATACGCAGTATTTT.

This clonotype has just a few counts. V gene TRBV3-1 combines with J gene TRBJ1-5; 9 bases are shared with TRBD1. CDR3 length: 15 amino acids. Germline-derived CDR1 and CDR2 are LGHDT and YNNKEL (reference sequence). With V trimmed by 3 bases and J by 11 bases, 11 bases remained unmatched. The CDR3 here is CASSHGDRVPMAQHF. The DNA for the CDR3 is TGTGCCAGCAGCCATGGGGACAGGGTCCCCATGGCCCAGCATTTT.

J is TRBJ1-6 and V is TRBV27, with D perhaps matching TRBD1 (5 bases). Germline CDR1 and CDR2: MNHEY and SMNVEV (reference sequence). The CDR3 totals 13 residues. The V end was cut by 4 bases, the J end by 6 bases, with 7 bases between. The CDR3 DNA follows: TGTGCCAGCAGTTCGGGGCCTAATTCACCCCTCCACTTT. This encodes CASSSGPNSPLHF.

The genes are TRBV7-2 and TRBJ2-1, with D maybe TRBD2 (6 bases). The CDR3 is made up of 16 amino acids. V lost 1 base and J 5 bases, leaving 15 bases between the germline ends. The germline gives CDR1 SGHTA, CDR2 FQGNSA. The CDR3 reads CASSLGWLALNNEQFF. CDR3 nucleotides: TGTGCCAGCAGCTTAGGCTGGCTAGCGTTGAACAATGAGCAGTTCTTC.

This clonotype was seen only a few times. The CDR3: CASPSGRGQETQYF. The CDR3 DNA sequence: TGTGCCAGCCCATCAGGGAGGGGGCAAGAGACCCAGTACTTC. The gene calls are TRBV11-2 and TRBJ2-5, with a possible D match to TRBD2 (7 bases). CDR1 and CDR2 from the germline V gene are SGHAT and FQNNGV. Trimming pared 8 bases from V and 2 bases from J, leaving 15 bases between. This CDR3 is built from 14 residues. Looking up the rest from reference TRBV11-2 and TRBJ2-5 gives the full variable domain: EAGVAQSPRYKIIEKRQSVAFWCNPISGHATLYWYQQILGQGPKLLIQFQNNGVVDDSQLPKDRFSAERLKGVDSTLKIQPAKLEDSAVYLCASPSGRGQETQYFGPGTRLLVL.